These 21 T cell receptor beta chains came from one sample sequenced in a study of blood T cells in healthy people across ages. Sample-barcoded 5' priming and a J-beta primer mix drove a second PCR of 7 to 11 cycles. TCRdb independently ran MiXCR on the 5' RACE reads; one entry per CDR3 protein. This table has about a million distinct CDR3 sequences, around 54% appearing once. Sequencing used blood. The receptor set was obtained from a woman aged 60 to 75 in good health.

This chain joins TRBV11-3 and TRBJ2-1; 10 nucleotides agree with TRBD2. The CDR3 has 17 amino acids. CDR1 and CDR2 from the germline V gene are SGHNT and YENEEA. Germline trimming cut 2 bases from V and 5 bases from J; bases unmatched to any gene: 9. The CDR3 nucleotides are TGTGCCAGCAGCTTAAGTGTAGCGGGAGGTAGAGACAATGAGCAGTTCTTC. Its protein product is CASSLSVAGGRDNEQFF.

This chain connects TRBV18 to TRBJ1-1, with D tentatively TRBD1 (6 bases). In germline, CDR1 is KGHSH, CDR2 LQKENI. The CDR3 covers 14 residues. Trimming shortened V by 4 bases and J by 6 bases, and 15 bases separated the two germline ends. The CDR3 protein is CASSLGGGRAEAFF. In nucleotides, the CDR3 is TGTGCCAGCTCACTAGGGGGAGGGCGCGCTGAAGCTTTCTTT. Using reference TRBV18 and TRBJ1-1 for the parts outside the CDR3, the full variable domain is NAGVMQNPRHLVRRRGQEARLRCSPMKGHSHVYWYRQLPEEGLKFMVYLQKENIIDESGMPKERFSAEFPKEGPSILRIQQVVRGDSAAYFCASSLGGGRAEAFFGQGTRLTVV.

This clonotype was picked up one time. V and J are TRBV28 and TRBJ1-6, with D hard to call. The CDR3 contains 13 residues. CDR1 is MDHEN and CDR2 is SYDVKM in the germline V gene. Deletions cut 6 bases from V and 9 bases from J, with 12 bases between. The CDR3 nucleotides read TGTGCCAGCAGCCCTGAGCTGGTTTCACCCCTCCACTTT. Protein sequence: CASSPELVSPLHF.

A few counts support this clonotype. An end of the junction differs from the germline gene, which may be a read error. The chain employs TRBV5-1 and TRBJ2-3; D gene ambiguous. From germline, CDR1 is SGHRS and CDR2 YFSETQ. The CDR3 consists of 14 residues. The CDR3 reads CASSLQTSTDTQYF. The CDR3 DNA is TGTGCCAGCAGCTTACAGACCAGCACAGATACGCAGTATTTT.

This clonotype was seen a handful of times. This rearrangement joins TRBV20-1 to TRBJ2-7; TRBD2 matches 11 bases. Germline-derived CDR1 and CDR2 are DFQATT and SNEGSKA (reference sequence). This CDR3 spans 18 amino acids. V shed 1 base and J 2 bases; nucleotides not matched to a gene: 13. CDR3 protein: CSARVAAPTSGGPYEQYF. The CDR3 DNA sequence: TGCAGTGCTAGAGTAGCGGCCCCAACTAGCGGGGGTCCCTACGAGCAGTACTTC.

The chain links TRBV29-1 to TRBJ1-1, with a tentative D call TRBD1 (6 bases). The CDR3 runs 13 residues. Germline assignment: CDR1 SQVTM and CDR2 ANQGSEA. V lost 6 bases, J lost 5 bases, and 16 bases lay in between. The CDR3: CSVNKGVGTEAFF. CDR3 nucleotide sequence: TGCAGCGTCAACAAGGGGGTAGGGACTGAAGCTTTCTTT.

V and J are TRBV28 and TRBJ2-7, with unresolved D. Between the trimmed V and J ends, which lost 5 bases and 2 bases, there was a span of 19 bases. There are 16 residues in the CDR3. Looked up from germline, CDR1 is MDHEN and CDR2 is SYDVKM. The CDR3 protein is CASSLNPGLLTYEQYF. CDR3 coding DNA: TGTGCCAGCAGTCTTAATCCAGGTCTACTTACCTACGAGCAGTACTTC.

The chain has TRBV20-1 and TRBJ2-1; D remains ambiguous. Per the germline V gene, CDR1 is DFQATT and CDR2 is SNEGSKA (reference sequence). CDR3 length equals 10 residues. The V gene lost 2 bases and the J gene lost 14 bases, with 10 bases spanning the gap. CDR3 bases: TGCAGTGCTAGATTGGGGTCGGAGTTCTTC. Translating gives CSARLGSEFF.

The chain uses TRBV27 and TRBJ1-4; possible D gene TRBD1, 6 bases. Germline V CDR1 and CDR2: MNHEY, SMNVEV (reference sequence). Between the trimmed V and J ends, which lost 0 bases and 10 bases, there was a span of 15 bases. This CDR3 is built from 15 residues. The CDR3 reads CASSLSDSPGGKLFF. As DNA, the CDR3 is TGTGCCAGCAGTTTATCGGACAGTCCGGGCGGAAAACTGTTTTTT.

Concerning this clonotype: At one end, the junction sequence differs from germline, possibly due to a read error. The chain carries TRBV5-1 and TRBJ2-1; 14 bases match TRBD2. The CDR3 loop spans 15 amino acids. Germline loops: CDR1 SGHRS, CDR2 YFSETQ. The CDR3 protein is CASSLGLAGASEQFF. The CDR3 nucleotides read TGTGCCAGCAGCTTGGGACTAGCGGGAGCAAGTGAGCAGTTCTTC.

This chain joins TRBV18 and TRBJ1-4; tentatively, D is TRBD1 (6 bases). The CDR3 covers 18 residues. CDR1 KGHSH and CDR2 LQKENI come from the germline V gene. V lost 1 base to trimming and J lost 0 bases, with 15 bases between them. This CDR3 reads CASSPRAGAIPTNEKLFF. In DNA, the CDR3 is TGTGCCAGCTCACCACGGGCAGGGGCGATCCCAACTAATGAAAAACTGTTTTTT.

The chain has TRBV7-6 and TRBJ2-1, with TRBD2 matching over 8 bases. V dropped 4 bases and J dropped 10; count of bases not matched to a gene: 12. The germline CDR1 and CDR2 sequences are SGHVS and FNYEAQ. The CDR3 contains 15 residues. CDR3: CASSSAGLVAQEQFF. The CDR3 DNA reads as TGTGCCAGCAGCTCAGCGGGACTAGTGGCACAGGAGCAGTTCTTC.

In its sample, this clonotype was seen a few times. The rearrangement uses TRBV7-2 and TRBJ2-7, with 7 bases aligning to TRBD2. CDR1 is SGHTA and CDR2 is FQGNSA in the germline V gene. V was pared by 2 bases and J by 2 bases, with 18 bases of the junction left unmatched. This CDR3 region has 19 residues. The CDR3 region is CASSLRLRGSRPTPYEQYF. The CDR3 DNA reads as TGTGCCAGCAGCTTACGTCTCCGCGGGAGCCGTCCTACCCCCTACGAGCAGTACTTC.

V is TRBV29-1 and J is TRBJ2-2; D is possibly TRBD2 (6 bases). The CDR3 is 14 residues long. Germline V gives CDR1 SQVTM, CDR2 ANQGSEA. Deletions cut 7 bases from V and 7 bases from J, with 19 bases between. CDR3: CSAPLGGMGGELFF. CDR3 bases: TGCAGCGCCCCTCTTGGCGGGATGGGCGGGGAGCTGTTTTTT.

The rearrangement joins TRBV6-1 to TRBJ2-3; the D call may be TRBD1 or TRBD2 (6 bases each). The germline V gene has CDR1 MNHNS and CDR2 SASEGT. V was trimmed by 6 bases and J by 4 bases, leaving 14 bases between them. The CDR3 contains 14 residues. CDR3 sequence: CASRDDGGADTQYF. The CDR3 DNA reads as TGTGCCAGCAGGGACGACGGGGGCGCAGATACGCAGTATTTT.

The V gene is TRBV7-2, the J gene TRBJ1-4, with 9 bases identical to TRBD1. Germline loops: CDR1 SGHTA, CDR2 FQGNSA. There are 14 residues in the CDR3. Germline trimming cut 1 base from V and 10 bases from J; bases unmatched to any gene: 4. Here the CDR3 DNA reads TGTGCCAGCAGCTTAGTGACAGGGGGTAGAAAACTGTTTTTT. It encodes CASSLVTGGRKLFF.

CDR3 sequence reads: CASSQDPGQGRETQYF. CDR3 coding DNA: TGCGCCAGCAGCCAAGACCCGGGACAGGGTCGGGAGACCCAGTACTTC. This sequence joins TRBV4-1 and TRBJ2-5, with 9 nucleotides matching TRBD1. The V segment lost 0 bases and the J segment 5 bases; nucleotides outside the gene matches: 7. CDR1 and CDR2 from the germline V gene are MGHRA and YSYEKL. The CDR3 extends over 16 amino acids.

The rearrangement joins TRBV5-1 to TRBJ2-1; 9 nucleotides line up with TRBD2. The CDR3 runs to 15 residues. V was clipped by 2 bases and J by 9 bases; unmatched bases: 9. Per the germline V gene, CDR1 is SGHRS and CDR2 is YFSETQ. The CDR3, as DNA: TGCGCCAGCAGCTTCATTAGCGGGAGTCTGAGTGAGCAGTTCTTC. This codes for CASSFISGSLSEQFF.

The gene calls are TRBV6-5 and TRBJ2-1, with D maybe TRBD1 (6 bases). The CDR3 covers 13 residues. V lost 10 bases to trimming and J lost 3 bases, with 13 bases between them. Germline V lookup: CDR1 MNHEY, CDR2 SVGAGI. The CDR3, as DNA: TGTGCCATCAGAGGACAGAACTACAATGAGCAGTTCTTC. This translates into CAIRGQNYNEQFF.

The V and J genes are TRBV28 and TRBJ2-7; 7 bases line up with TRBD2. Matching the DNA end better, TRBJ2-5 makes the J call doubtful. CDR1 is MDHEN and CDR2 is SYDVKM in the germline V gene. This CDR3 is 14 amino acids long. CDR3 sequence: CASSFGGERQTQYF. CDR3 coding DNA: TGTGCCAGCAGTTTTGGGGGGGAGAGGCAGACCCAGTACTTC.

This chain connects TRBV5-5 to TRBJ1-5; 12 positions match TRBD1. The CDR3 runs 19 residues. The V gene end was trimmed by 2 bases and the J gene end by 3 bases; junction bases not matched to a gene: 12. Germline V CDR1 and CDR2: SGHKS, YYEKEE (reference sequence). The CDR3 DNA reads TGTGCCAGCAGCTTCTCGGGACAGGGGGCGGCTGTCGACAATCAGCCCCAGCATTTT. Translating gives CASSFSGQGAAVDNQPQHF.